This is a list of T cell receptor beta chains from one sample in a study of CD8+ T cells in alopecia areata. Sequencing was performed with immunoSEQ multiplex PCR; in TCRdb, only in-frame clones are kept and a portion is missing. The table records a few hundred thousand clones, roughly two thirds of them present only once. The source material was CD4+ T cells sorted from blood, sampled at week 0. The receptors here all came from a human donor with alopecia areata. CDR3s include the opening cysteine and the closing phenylalanine or tryptophan. A D gene is named only where the DNA matches it firmly. Size values are once, few and many counts, or a class for expanded clones, and some rows have none.

abundance	d_gene	v_gene	j_gene	CDR3aa	CDR3nt
.	.	TRBV5-6	TRBJ1-4	CASSVGTWAEKLFF	TGTGCCAGCAGCGTCGGGACTTGGGCCGAAAAACTGTTTTTT
.	.	TRBV30	TRBJ1-1	CAWTINRPGGTEAFF	TGTGCCTGGACCATTAATAGACCGGGGGGCACTGAAGCTTTCTTT
few	TRBD2	TRBV7-2	TRBJ2-4	CASSLRTSGGSYF	TGTGCCAGCAGCTTGCGAACTAGCGGGGGGAGTTACTTC
.	.	TRBV9	TRBJ1-6	CASSVESQGGSPLHF	TGTGCCAGCAGCGTAGAGTCCCAGGGTGGTTCACCCCTCCACTTT
few	.	TRBV30	TRBJ2-5	CAWSVNWRQETQYF	TGTGCCTGGAGTGTAAATTGGCGGCAAGAGACCCAGTACTTC
.	.	TRBV7-2	TRBJ2-1	CASSLRLSGNEQFF	TGTGCCAGCAGCTTAAGATTGTCCGGGAATGAGCAGTTCTTC
.	.	TRBV29-1	TRBJ1-1	CSAGGDTEAFF	TGCAGCGCTGGTGGGGACACTGAAGCTTTCTTT
.	.	TRBV6-1	TRBJ2-7	CASSESAGGYEQYF	TGTGCCAGCAGTGAATCTGCGGGCGGCTACGAGCAGTACTTC
.	TRBD1	TRBV27	TRBJ1-1	CASSPLGQITEAFF	TGTGCCAGCAGTCCTCTGGGACAGATCACTGAAGCTTTCTTT
.	TRBD1	TRBV7-9	TRBJ2-7	CASSPPGQGALGEQYF	TGTGCCAGCAGCCCTCCGGGACAGGGGGCGTTGGGCGAGCAGTACTTC
once	TRBD1	TRBV30	TRBJ2-5	CAWRQGMKETQYF	TGTGCCTGGAGACAGGGGATGAAAGAGACCCAGTACTTC
.	.	TRBV2	TRBJ1-5	CASREGPLSNQPQHF	TGTGCCAGCAGGGAAGGTCCCCTTAGCAATCAGCCCCAGCATTTT
.	.	TRBV6-5	TRBJ2-2	CASSTYTGELFF	TGTGCCAGCAGTACCTACACCGGGGAGCTGTTTTTT
.	.	TRBV6-5	TRBJ1-6	CASSLAGENSPLHF	TGTGCCAGCAGTTTGGCAGGGGAGAATTCACCCCTCCACTTT
.	.	TRBV18	TRBJ2-5	CATTVDQETQYF	TGTGCCACGACGGTGGACCAAGAGACCCAGTACTTC
.	.	TRBV30	TRBJ1-1	CAWNRNMNTEAFF	TGTGCCTGGAACAGGAACATGAACACTGAAGCTTTCTTT
.	TRBD2	TRBV29-1	TRBJ2-1	CSVEGGGLSSYNEQFF	TGCAGCGTTGAAGGCGGGGGGCTTAGCTCCTACAATGAGCAGTTCTTC
few	TRBD1	TRBV5-1	TRBJ1-4	CASKQGDRNEGKLFF	TGCGCCAGCAAGCAGGGGGACCGTAATGAAGGAAAACTGTTTTTT
.	TRBD2	TRBV4-1	TRBJ2-5	CASSQGKAGGEETQYF	TGCGCCAGCAGCCAAGGAAAAGCGGGGGGCGAAGAGACCCAGTACTTC
once	.	TRBV30	TRBJ2-1	CAWSVDRVGYNEQFF	TGTGCCTGGAGTGTAGATAGAGTGGGATACAATGAGCAGTTCTTC
.	TRBD1	TRBV6-5	TRBJ1-5	CASSRDSGSQPQHF	TGTGCCAGCAGCCGGGACAGCGGCTCTCAGCCCCAGCATTTT
.	.	TRBV30	TRBJ1-1	CAWSVLQFEAFF	TGTGCCTGGAGTGTACTGCAGTTTGAAGCTTTCTTT
.	TRBD1	TRBV27	TRBJ1-5	CASRGQGGQPQHF	TGTGCCAGCAGAGGACAGGGTGGTCAGCCCCAGCATTTT
.	TRBD1	TRBV9	TRBJ2-3	CASSARQGGTDTQYF	TGTGCCAGCAGCGCCCGACAGGGGGGGACAGATACGCAGTATTTT
.	.	TRBV29-1	TRBJ2-3	CSVAPHTQYF	TGCAGCGTTGCACCCCATACGCAGTATTTT
.	.	TRBV30	TRBJ2-5	CAWSVRQKETQYF	TGTGCCTGGAGTGTACGGCAGAAGGAGACCCAGTACTTC
.	.	TRBV27	TRBJ2-2	CASSLGGQANTGELFF	TGTGCCAGCAGCCTCGGGGGACAAGCGAACACCGGGGAGCTGTTTTTT
few	.	TRBV2	TRBJ2-7	CASRRDSGSYEQYF	TGTGCCAGCAGGCGGGACAGTGGTTCCTACGAGCAGTACTTC
.	.	TRBV14	TRBJ1-1	CASSQETLMRAFF	TGTGCCAGCAGCCAAGAGACTTTAATGAGGGCTTTCTTT
.	TRBD1	TRBV30	TRBJ1-2	CAWKGAWGYTF	TGTGCCTGGAAGGGGGCTTGGGGCTACACCTTC
few	.	TRBV7-2	TRBJ1-6	CASSTRGVGRDSPLHF	TGTGCCAGCAGCACCCGCGGGGTGGGAAGGGATTCACCCCTCCACTTT
.	.	TRBV29-1	TRBJ2-1	CSWGLVGSYNEQFF	TGCAGCTGGGGGTTGGTAGGCTCCTACAATGAGCAGTTCTTC
.	TRBD1	TRBV29-1	TRBJ1-2	CSVGGTGGYTF	TGCAGCGTTGGGGGGACAGGTGGCTACACCTTC
.	.	TRBV29-1	TRBJ2-5	CSAHGHQETQYF	TGCAGCGCACATGGACACCAAGAGACCCAGTACTTC